This T cell receptor (beta chain) originates from a study of beta chain features in type 1 diabetes. At the level of the study: Researchers looked at over 100,000,000 sorted cells across all samples.

Expressed TCRB transcripts were sequenced after all isolated RNA was converted to cDNA. The repertoire was sequenced with immunoSEQ multiplex PCR; TCRdb's copy has only in-frame clones and lacks some. The data hold approximately 160,000 clones, with 10% observed a single time. Turning to this clone: Its antigen remains unknown.

Trimming took off 4 bases at V and 4 bases at J, with 9 bases between the two ends. Germline V gives CDR1 SGHNT, CDR2 YENEEA. The CDR3 is 13 residues long. Study observations and caveats: Shorter TCRB CDR3s, moderately but significantly so, marked every one of the four CD4+ subsets in Type 1 diabetes patients. Possible PCR preference for shorter templates applied equally to patients and controls.

This clonotype was sampled from a man between 25 and 39 years old with type 1 diabetes. Specimen: central memory CD4+ T cells from blood. The chain is built from TRBV11-3 and TRBJ2-3; tentatively, D is TRBD1 (5 bases). CDR3 sequence: CASSSRGPDTQYF. The CDR3 region has the DNA TGTGCCAGCAGCTCAAGGGGCCCAGATACGCAGTATTTT.